What follows are 28 T cell receptor beta chains derived from one specimen sequenced in a study of OX40 agonist ivuxolimab in advanced cancers. Some clones are missing from TCRdb's copy, which holds only in-frame ones; the method was immunoSEQ multiplex PCR. The sample consists of about 120,000 clones, 75% to 90% of them appearing once. Here the sequenced sample was CD4+ or CD8+ T cells sorted from blood, taken in a trial of the OX40 agonist ivuxolimab. Every receptor here comes from an adult with an advanced solid tumor such as melanoma, head and neck, liver or kidney cancer.

A single count supports this clone. The chain combines TRBV4-2 with TRBJ1-2, with a possible D match to TRBD1 (6 bases). The V gene lost 0 bases and the J gene lost 6 bases, with 23 bases spanning the gap. This CDR3 is built from 18 residues. The germline CDR1 and CDR2 sequences are LGHNA and YNFKEQ. The CDR3 DNA reads TGTGCCAGCAGCCAAGATAGGGGGAGCCGGTTGTTTGAGAATGGCTACACCTTC. This codes for CASSQDRGSRLFENGYTF.

The J gene is TRBJ2-5, the V gene TRBV7-9; TRBD1 or TRBD2 may be the D gene (6 bases each). The CDR3 loop spans 18 amino acids. Germline CDR1 and CDR2: SEHNR and FQNEAQ (reference sequence). V was cut by 1 base and J by 0 bases, with 18 bases left in between. The CDR3 loop is CASSLGRVRGRNQETQYF. CDR3 bases: TGTGCCAGCAGCTTAGGGAGGGTGAGGGGGAGGAACCAAGAGACCCAGTACTTC. The complete variable domain, with remaining parts taken from reference TRBV7-9 and TRBJ2-5, reads DTGVSQNPRHKITKRGQNVTFRCDPISEHNRLYWYRQTLGQGPEFLTYFQNEAQLEKSRLLSDRFSAERPKGSFSTLEIQRTEQGDSAMYLCASSLGRVRGRNQETQYFGPGTRLLVL.

V usage is TRBV10-3 and J usage is TRBJ2-2; TRBD2 agrees at 11 bases. Germline V gene lookup returns CDR1 ENHRY and CDR2 SYGVKD. Germline trimming cut 3 bases from V and 2 bases from J; bases unmatched to any gene: 5. The CDR3 has 17 residues. CDR3 in amino acids: CAISESSGGPNTGELFF. CDR3 bases: TGTGCCATCAGTGAATCTAGCGGGGGGCCTAACACCGGGGAGCTGTTTTTT.

This clone was seen more than once but under ten times. The chain carries TRBV6-1 and TRBJ1-5; D is ambiguous. CDR1 is MNHNS, CDR2 SASEGT, per germline. Deletions cut 1 base from V and 3 bases from J, with 4 bases between. This CDR3 comprises 13 residues. The CDR3: CASSEVFNQPQHF. As DNA, the CDR3 is TGTGCCAGCAGTGAAGTCTTCAATCAGCCCCAGCATTTT.

This CDR3 reads CAISTGDMAYEQYF. The CDR3 nucleotides read TGTGCCATCAGTACAGGGGACATGGCCTACGAGCAGTACTTC. V usage is TRBV10-3 and J usage is TRBJ2-7; 7 bases are a match to TRBD1. The CDR3 is 14 amino acids. Trimming cost V 5 bases and J 2 bases; bases outside gene matches: 6. Germline assignment: CDR1 ENHRY and CDR2 SYGVKD.

The V and J genes are TRBV18 and TRBJ2-5; D is unclear. The CDR3 length is 13 residues. V lost 0 bases and J 4 bases, leaving 6 bases between the germline ends. Germline assignment: CDR1 KGHSH and CDR2 LQKENI. The CDR3 spells CASSPPSVETQYF. The CDR3 nucleotides are TGTGCCAGCTCACCACCGAGCGTAGAGACCCAGTACTTC.

This clone was recorded only once. The J gene is TRBJ2-7, the V gene TRBV7-8, with D perhaps TRBD2 (6 bases). This CDR3 is 15 amino acids long. V shed 6 bases and J shed 0 bases, with 15 bases lying between them. Germline lookup yields CDR1 SGHVS and CDR2 FQNEAQ. The CDR3: CASRILSGFSYEQYF. Here the CDR3 DNA reads TGTGCCAGCAGAATCCTCAGCGGGTTCTCCTACGAGCAGTACTTC.

This chain links TRBV7-8 with TRBJ1-3; unclear D gene. Per the germline V gene, CDR1 is SGHVS and CDR2 is FQNEAQ. CDR3 length: 14 residues. V lost 5 bases and J lost 4, with 12 bases in between. The CDR3 coding sequence is TGTGCCAGCAGCCCCACGAGGCAAGGAAACACCATATATTTT. This encodes CASSPTRQGNTIYF.

V is TRBV2 and J is TRBJ1-5, with 12 nucleotides matching TRBD1. This CDR3 has 15 amino acids. Germline V gene sequence: CDR1 SNHLY, CDR2 FYNNEI. Germline trimming cut 10 bases from V and 0 bases from J; bases unmatched to any gene: 4. The CDR3 here is CAIGTGGFSNQPQHF. The CDR3 DNA sequence: TGTGCCATAGGGACAGGGGGCTTTAGCAATCAGCCCCAGCATTTT.

The chain has TRBV9 and TRBJ2-7, with TRBD1 matching over 7 bases. The germline CDR1 and CDR2 sequences are SGDLS and YYNGEE. The CDR3 has 16 residues. V dropped 3 bases and J dropped 0; count of bases not matched to a gene: 9. For the CDR3, the DNA is TGTGCCAGCAGCGCAAGTTTGACAGGGATCTCCTACGAGCAGTACTTC. As protein: CASSASLTGISYEQYF.

This chain joins TRBV5-4 and TRBJ2-7, with D possibly TRBD2 on 7 matching bases. Trimming shortened V by 4 bases and J by 0 bases, and 23 bases separated the two germline ends. This CDR3 spans 18 amino acids. CDR1 and CDR2 (germline): SGHNT, YYREEE (reference sequence). CDR3: CASSTGDGGLLLSYEQYF. CDR3 in DNA: TGTGCCAGCAGCACCGGGGACGGGGGGCTTCTTCTCTCCTACGAGCAGTACTTC.

CDR3 in DNA: TGTGCCAGCAGCTCGAGTAGTGGGGGTCAGCCCCAGCATTTT. Protein: CASSSSSGGQPQHF. The chain combines TRBV7-6 with TRBJ1-5, with TRBD1 as a possible D gene (5 bases). The germline V gene has CDR1 SGHVS and CDR2 FNYEAQ. CDR3 length: 14 residues. V gave up 4 bases and J gave up 6 bases, with 13 bases separating them.

V gene TRBV19 combines with J gene TRBJ1-5, with D unclear. Germline V CDR1 and CDR2: LNHDA, SQIVND (reference sequence). Trimming removed 7 bases at V and 2 bases at J, with 15 bases between. The CDR3 covers 15 residues. The CDR3 DNA reads TGTGCCAGTAAACGGGCAGGTTTAGGCAATCAGCCCCAGCATTTT. Translating gives CASKRAGLGNQPQHF. Together with reference TRBV19 and TRBJ1-5, the CDR3 gives the full variable domain: DGGITQSPKYLFRKEGQNVTLSCEQNLNHDAMYWYRQDPGQGLRLIYYSQIVNDFQKGDIAEGYSVSREKKESFPLTVTSAQKNPTAFYLCASKRAGLGNQPQHFGDGTRLSIL.

The chain recombines TRBV18 with TRBJ1-1, with a possible D match to TRBD1 (6 bases). The CDR3 length is 13 residues. In germline, CDR1 is KGHSH, CDR2 LQKENI. V was clipped by 11 bases and J by 4 bases, with 17 bases between them. CDR3 nucleotides: TGTGCCGGATCCGGGACATTCGGCACTGAAGCTTTCTTT. Translating it yields CAGSGTFGTEAFF.

This clone was found once. This rearrangement joins TRBV11-2 to TRBJ2-1; D ambiguous. The CDR3 contains 13 residues. Trimming cost V 0 bases and J 10 bases, with 10 bases left between them. Germline V CDR1 and CDR2: SGHAT, FQNNGV. The CDR3 region is CASSLDRAGEQFF. In DNA form, the CDR3 reads TGTGCCAGCAGCTTAGATAGGGCAGGCGAGCAGTTCTTC.

The chain combines TRBV5-5 with TRBJ2-2; possible D gene TRBD1, 6 bases. Germline V gene lookup returns CDR1 SGHKS and CDR2 YYEKEE (reference sequence). Trimming shortened V by 4 bases and J by 5 bases, and 9 bases separated the two germline ends. CDR3 size: 13 residues. This chain's CDR3 is CASSADRTGELFF. The CDR3 DNA reads as TGTGCCAGCAGCGCCGACAGGACCGGGGAGCTGTTTTTT.

V usage is TRBV6-5 and J usage is TRBJ1-3; possibly TRBD1 for D (5 bases). Trimming cost V 5 bases and J 0 bases, with 11 bases left between them. The CDR3 spans 15 residues. Germline V gene lookup returns CDR1 MNHEY and CDR2 SVGAGI. CDR3 coding DNA: TGTGCCAGCAGTCGGGACGGGGGCTCTGGAAACACCATATATTTT. Its translation is CASSRDGGSGNTIYF.

The rearrangement uses TRBV6-1 and TRBJ2-7, with 8 bases lining up with TRBD1. The germline CDR1 and CDR2 sequences are MNHNS and SASEGT. CDR3 length: 15 residues. With 1 base clipped from V and 6 bases from J, the junction kept 8 bases outside the gene matches. The chain's CDR3 is CASSEGTGLLVEQYF. The CDR3 DNA follows: TGTGCCAGCAGTGAAGGGACAGGGCTCTTGGTCGAGCAGTACTTC.

V gene TRBV10-3 combines with J gene TRBJ1-5; no firm D call. The V end lost 4 bases, the J end lost 8 bases, and 12 bases lay between the germline ends. CDR1 ENHRY and CDR2 SYGVKD come from the germline V gene. The CDR3 has 13 amino acids. CDR3 nucleotides: TGTGCCATCAGTGCGGACGCGGCGGAGCCCCAGCATTTT. Translation: CAISADAAEPQHF.

This clone was found a few times. This chain joins TRBV20-1 and TRBJ1-2; D uncertain. V was clipped by 3 bases and J by 4 bases, with 3 bases between them. The germline V gene has CDR1 DFQATT and CDR2 SNEGSKA (reference sequence). This CDR3 spans 10 amino acids. The CDR3 region is CSARVYGYTF. CDR3 nucleotides: TGCAGTGCTAGGGTCTATGGCTACACCTTC.

This chain connects TRBV28 to TRBJ1-1; 7 positions match TRBD1. The CDR3 consists of 13 residues. Germline V CDR1 and CDR2: MDHEN, SYDVKM. Losses at the gene ends were 6 bases for V and 0 bases for J; bases not matched to a gene: 1. Here the CDR3 reads CASRGQMNTEAFF. In DNA form, the CDR3 reads TGTGCCAGCAGGGGACAGATGAACACTGAAGCTTTCTTT.

The rearrangement joins TRBV7-9 to TRBJ2-1; no clear D gene. From germline, CDR1 is SEHNR and CDR2 FQNEAQ (reference sequence). The CDR3 spans 15 residues. The germline V and J ends were trimmed by 3 bases and 3 bases, with 12 bases remaining between them. CDR3 DNA sequence: TGTGCCAGCAGCTTTGGAAGGGTACTCTACAATGAGCAGTTCTTC. Encoded protein: CASSFGRVLYNEQFF.

This chain joins TRBV13 and TRBJ2-3; D tentatively fits TRBD1 or TRBD2 (5 bases each). The germline V gene has CDR1 PRHDT and CDR2 FYEKMQ (reference sequence). CDR3 length equals 15 residues. Between the trimmed V and J ends, which lost 5 bases and 4 bases, there was a span of 16 bases. The CDR3 region has the DNA TGTGCCAGCAGCCAAGGTCTGGGGACCCCAGATACGCAGTATTTT. This translates into CASSQGLGTPDTQYF.

This chain uses TRBV7-2 with TRBJ1-2; TRBD1 aligns across 8 bases. Losses at the gene ends were 5 bases for V and 6 bases for J; bases not matched to a gene: 11. CDR3 size: 15 residues. Looked up from germline, CDR1 is SGHTA and CDR2 is FQGNSA. Here the CDR3 DNA reads TGTGCCAGCAGCCGAGGGGGCGCAGGGGGCGATGGCTACACCTTC. Translating gives CASSRGGAGGDGYTF.

V and J are TRBV5-1 and TRBJ2-3, with D possibly TRBD2 on 6 matching bases. The CDR3 is made up of 17 amino acids. V was cut by 0 bases and J by 5 bases, with 19 bases left in between. Germline CDR1 and CDR2: SGHRS and YFSETQ. CDR3 nucleotide sequence: TGCGCCAGCAGCTTGGGCTTCGGGACTGGCCTGGGAGATACGCAGTATTTT. This translates into CASSLGFGTGLGDTQYF.

The rearrangement uses TRBV6-6 and TRBJ1-2; 8 bases match TRBD1. The CDR3 loop spans 15 amino acids. Germline loops: CDR1 MNHNY, CDR2 SVGAGI (reference sequence). V lost 6 bases, J lost 2 bases, and 8 bases stayed unmatched. In nucleotides, the CDR3 is TGTGCCAGCAGCCCCGGGACAGGAGTGAACTATGGCTACACCTTC. Translation gives CASSPGTGVNYGYTF.

This chain uses TRBV29-1 with TRBJ2-7; 7 bases are shared with TRBD1. Germline V gene sequence: CDR1 SQVTM, CDR2 ANQGSEA. This CDR3 has 14 residues. V was pared by 8 bases and J by 3 bases, with 13 bases of the junction left unmatched. CDR3 sequence: CSPKSGQGVYEQYF. The CDR3 nucleotides read TGCAGCCCAAAAAGTGGGCAGGGGGTCTACGAGCAGTACTTC.

The chain joins TRBV7-9 to TRBJ2-2; D perhaps matches TRBD1 (6 bases). The CDR3 totals 15 residues. V was cut by 5 bases and J by 4 bases, with 14 bases left in between. Germline V gives CDR1 SEHNR, CDR2 FQNEAQ (reference sequence). The CDR3 DNA reads as TGTGCCAGCAGCACCCCCGGGACACCCACCGGGGAGCTGTTTTTT. Translation gives CASSTPGTPTGELFF.